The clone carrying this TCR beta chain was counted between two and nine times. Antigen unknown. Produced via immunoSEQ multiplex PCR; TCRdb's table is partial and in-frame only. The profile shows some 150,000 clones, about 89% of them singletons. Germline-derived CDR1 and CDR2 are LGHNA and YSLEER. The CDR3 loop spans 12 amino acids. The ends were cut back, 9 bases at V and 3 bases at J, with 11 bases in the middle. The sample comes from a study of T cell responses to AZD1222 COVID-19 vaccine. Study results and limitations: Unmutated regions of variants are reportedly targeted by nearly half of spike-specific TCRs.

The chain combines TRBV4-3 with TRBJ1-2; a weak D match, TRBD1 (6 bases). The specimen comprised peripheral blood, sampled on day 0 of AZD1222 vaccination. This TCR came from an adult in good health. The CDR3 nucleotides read TGCGCCAGTGGACAGTTGGACTATGGCTACACCTTC. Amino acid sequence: CASGQLDYGYTF.